What follows are 32 T cell receptor beta chains derived from one specimen sequenced in a study of patients with pleural tuberculosis. One entry per CDR3 protein results from TCRdb running MiXCR on the reads. The table includes around 50,000 distinct CDR3 sequences, around 6.7% detected once. These receptors came from a human donor with pleural tuberculosis.

This clonotype was counted ten times or more. This sequence joins TRBV12-3 or TRBV12-4 and TRBJ2-3; no clear D. V lost 7 bases, J lost 2 bases, and 19 bases lay in between. The CDR3 is made up of 16 amino acids. CDR3 DNA: TGTGCCAGCAATTTCGGCAGGAACGGCCTCACAGATACGCAGTATTTT. Protein product: CASNFGRNGLTDTQYF.

This clonotype was seen at least ten times. The chain employs TRBV11-1 and TRBJ2-2, with TRBD1 identical over 9 bases. J lost 5 bases, V lost 5 bases, and 12 bases had no gene match. This CDR3 spans 17 amino acids. Germline lookup yields CDR1 SGHAT and CDR2 FQDESV (reference sequence). The CDR3 DNA sequence: TGTGCCAGCAGCATACTAGAACAGGGGGCGAGAACCGGGGAGCTGTTTTTT. This gives the protein CASSILEQGARTGELFF.

Ten or more counts support this clonotype. The chain has TRBV11-2 and TRBJ2-2; 9 positions agree with TRBD1. Looked up from germline, CDR1 is SGHAT and CDR2 is FQNNGV. CDR3 length: 15 residues. V dropped 5 bases and J dropped 6; count of bases not matched to a gene: 7. This CDR3 reads CASSLDRGGPGELFF. Written as DNA, the CDR3 is TGTGCCAGCAGCCTGGACAGGGGAGGTCCCGGGGAGCTGTTTTTT.

The chain has TRBV2 and TRBJ1-3; D call uncertain. The CDR3 loop spans 14 amino acids. Per germline, CDR1 SNHLY and CDR2 FYNNEI. Trimming removed 7 bases from V and 10 bases from J, with 20 bases in between. The CDR3: CASIQVHQTSTIYF. CDR3 coding DNA: TGTGCCAGCATCCAGGTCCACCAGACCAGTACCATATATTTT. Variable domain in full (rest from reference TRBV2 and TRBJ1-3): EPEVTQTPSHQVTQMGQEVILRCVPISNHLYFYWYRQILGQKVEFLVSFYNNEISEKSEIFDDQFSVERPDGSNFTLKIRSTKLEDSAMYFCASIQVHQTSTIYFGEGSWLTVV.

This clonotype was observed many times. CDR3 loop: CATSRSTGYSNQPQHF. As DNA, the CDR3 is TGTGCCACCAGCAGATCCACGGGATATAGCAATCAGCCCCAGCATTTT. The V gene is TRBV15, the J gene TRBJ1-5; D gene unclear. CDR1 LNHNV and CDR2 YYDKDF come from the germline V gene (reference sequence). CDR3 length equals 16 residues. Trimming removed 2 bases at V and 0 bases at J, with 11 bases between.

This clonotype has ten or more counts. The V call is TRBV20-1, the J call TRBJ2-5; 10 bases are shared with TRBD2. Per the germline V gene, CDR1 is DFQATT and CDR2 is SNEGSKA (reference sequence). The V and J ends lost 3 bases and 1 base, in that order; junction bases with no gene match: 5. The CDR3 extends over 15 amino acids. The CDR3 DNA follows: TGCAGTGCTAGCGACAGGACTAGCGGCCAAGAGACCCAGTACTTC. This translates into CSASDRTSGQETQYF.

The rearrangement uses TRBV11-1 and TRBJ2-1; 9 bases line up with TRBD1. This CDR3 spans 13 amino acids. CDR1 is SGHAT, CDR2 FQDESV, per germline (reference sequence). V lost 4 bases to trimming and J lost 10 bases; unmatched junction nucleotides: 5. CDR3 loop: CASSSDRGGEQFF. The CDR3, as DNA: TGTGCCAGCAGCTCGGACAGGGGAGGGGAGCAGTTCTTC.

The chain couples TRBV10-3 to TRBJ2-7, with 9 positions matching TRBD1. V trimming: 4 bases; J trimming: 3 bases; junction bases outside the gene matches: 4. This CDR3 is 14 amino acids long. The germline gives CDR1 ENHRY, CDR2 SYGVKD. CDR3 nucleotide sequence: TGTGCCATCAGTGGGGACAGGGTCAACTACGAGCAGTACTTC. Its translation is CAISGDRVNYEQYF.

This clonotype showed up many times. This chain connects TRBV20-1 to TRBJ2-7; 9 bases match TRBD2. There are 13 residues in the CDR3. V lost 6 bases and J lost 4; bases outside the gene matches: 7. Germline V gives CDR1 DFQATT, CDR2 SNEGSKA (reference sequence). The DNA of the CDR3 is TGCAGTGCCCAGACTAGCGGACGTTACGAGCAGTACGTC. It encodes CSAQTSGRYEQYV.

This chain joins TRBV12-3 or TRBV12-4 and TRBJ2-3; the D is unclear. V shed 5 bases and J shed 0 bases, with 6 bases lying between them. This CDR3 has 13 residues. DNA of the CDR3: TGTGCCAGCAGTAAATCTAGCACAGATACGCAGTATTTT. Its protein is CASSKSSTDTQYF.

A word on this clonotype: One base away lies a much larger clone, so this may be a sequencing read error. This sequence joins TRBV28 and TRBJ2-3; the D is unclear. The DNA end is more similar to TRBJ1-5, so the J call may be wrong. CDR1 and CDR2 (germline): MDHEN, SYDVKM. The CDR3 covers 15 residues. This CDR3 is CASSKLAGEPDTQHF. The DNA of the CDR3 is TGTGCCAGCAGTAAGCTAGCGGGAGAACCAGATACGCAGCATTTT.

This clonotype has at least ten counts. The chain links TRBV19 to TRBJ2-1; 8 nucleotides line up with TRBD2. This CDR3 contains 12 residues. Germline CDR1 reads LNHDA; CDR2 reads SQIVND (reference sequence). V was clipped by 7 bases and J by 8 bases; unmatched bases: 4. CDR3 residues: CASNAGGDEQFF. DNA for the CDR3: TGTGCCAGTAACGCGGGGGGCGATGAGCAGTTCTTC.

This clonotype was observed many times. This chain uses TRBV28 with TRBJ1-1; unclear D gene. Trimming took off 8 bases at V and 1 base at J, with 8 bases between the two ends. From germline, CDR1 is MDHEN and CDR2 SYDVKM. There are 12 residues in the CDR3. The CDR3 DNA reads as TGTGCCAGCGATGACCCGAACACTGAAGCTTTCTTT. This codes for CASDDPNTEAFF.

This clonotype was picked up a small number of times. CDR3 nucleotides: TGTGCCAGCAGCCCGGAGGCCTCCTACAATGAGCAGTTCTTC. This codes for CASSPEASYNEQFF. This chain connects TRBV9 to TRBJ2-1; D perhaps matches TRBD2 (5 bases). Per germline, CDR1 SGDLS and CDR2 YYNGEE. With 4 bases removed from V and 0 bases from J, the gap between germline ends came to 8 bases. There are 14 residues in the CDR3.

This clonotype was seen only a few times. The chain recombines TRBV29-1 with TRBJ1-1; 9 bases match TRBD1. CDR1 and CDR2 (germline): SQVTM, ANQGSEA. The CDR3 is made up of 13 amino acids. Unmatched junction bases numbered 4, after V lost 5 bases and J lost 3 bases. CDR3 in amino acids: CSVTTGGYTEAFF. CDR3 DNA sequence: TGCAGCGTTACCACAGGGGGCTACACTGAAGCTTTCTTT.

Worth noting for this clonotype: Just one base apart from a much larger clone, this may be a read error. The chain combines TRBV2 with TRBJ2-1; possible D gene TRBD1, 6 bases. The CDR3 extends over 11 amino acids. The germline CDR1 and CDR2 sequences are SNHLY and FYNNEI. Trimming stripped 9 bases from V and 7 bases from J, with 10 bases between. Here the CDR3 reads CASNRANEQFF. The CDR3, as DNA: TGTGCCAGTAACAGGGCGAATGAGCAGTTCTTC.

This clonotype was seen only a few times. A much more abundant neighbour one base away suggests this may be a read error. V and J are TRBV20-1 and TRBJ1-1, with a possible D match to TRBD1 (5 bases). Trimming took 5 bases from V and 4 from J, leaving 14 bases between them. Germline values: CDR1 DFQATT, CDR2 SNEGSKA (reference sequence). The CDR3 length is 13 residues. The CDR3 is CSAGAGWFTEAFF. The CDR3 DNA reads as TGCAGTGCTGGGGCAGGGTGGTTCACTGAAGCTTTCTTT.

This clonotype was seen many times. The chain carries TRBV12-3 or TRBV12-4 and TRBJ2-1; D is possibly TRBD1 (5 bases). V dropped 2 bases and J dropped 2 bases, with 16 bases sitting between them. This CDR3 is 17 amino acids long. The DNA of the CDR3 is TGTGCCAGCAGTTTAAGGGGCGCTACCCCCACCTACAATGAGCAGTTCTTC. Translation: CASSLRGATPTYNEQFF.

Ten or more counts support this clonotype. The CDR3 region has the DNA TGTGCCAGCAGTGAGGGACTAGCGACGGGGAACACCGGGGAGCTGTTTTTT. This encodes CASSEGLATGNTGELFF. The chain uses TRBV25-1 and TRBJ2-2; 10 positions agree with TRBD2. Trimming took 3 bases from V and 1 from J; bases not matched to a gene: 5. Germline CDR1 MGHDK, CDR2 SYGVNS. CDR3 length equals 17 residues.

This clonotype appeared many times. This CDR3 is CASSWLGTKPNSYEQYF. The CDR3 DNA sequence: TGTGCCAGCAGTTGGCTAGGTACCAAACCCAACTCCTACGAGCAGTACTTC. The J gene is TRBJ2-7, the V gene TRBV12-3 or TRBV12-4; no clear D. The CDR3 totals 17 residues. Trimming removed 4 bases at V and 0 bases at J, with 19 bases between.

This clonotype was counted many times. This chain connects TRBV4-1 to TRBJ1-1; D remains unclear. Per the germline V gene, CDR1 is MGHRA and CDR2 is YSYEKL. There are 15 residues in the CDR3. Deletions cut 4 bases from V and 4 bases from J, with 16 bases between. The CDR3: CASSPTQLSGTEAFF. CDR3 in DNA: TGCGCCAGCAGCCCTACGCAGTTGTCGGGCACTGAAGCTTTCTTT.

This clonotype was counted many times. The CDR3 DNA reads as TGTGCCAGCGGTACAGATACGCAGTATTTT. Its protein is CASGTDTQYF. The V and J genes are TRBV6-2 or TRBV6-3 and TRBJ2-3, with D unclear. Germline V gene data show CDR1 as MNHEY and CDR2 as SVGEGT. Trimming pared 8 bases from V and 3 bases from J, leaving 3 bases between. The CDR3 sequence is 10 residues long.

This sequence joins TRBV29-1 and TRBJ2-5; TRBD2 might be the D (6 bases). The V gene's germline CDR1 is SQVTM and CDR2 ANQGSEA. This CDR3 contains 12 residues. The V and J ends lost 0 bases and 5 bases respectively, with 7 bases between them. The CDR3 region is CSVEEGRETQYF. The CDR3 DNA is TGCAGCGTTGAAGAGGGGAGGGAGACCCAGTACTTC.

This clonotype was seen a handful of times. The J gene is TRBJ2-2, the V gene TRBV29-1; D call uncertain. CDR3 length: 11 residues. V was shortened by 2 bases and J by 5 bases, with 3 bases between the two germline ends. Per the germline V gene, CDR1 is SQVTM and CDR2 is ANQGSEA. The CDR3 protein is CSVERTGELFF. The CDR3 bases are TGCAGCGTTGAAAGGACCGGGGAGCTGTTTTTT.

This clonotype was observed at least ten times. This chain connects TRBV13 to TRBJ2-3; D call uncertain. The CDR3 contains 16 residues. V lost 5 bases, J lost 2 bases, and 17 bases lay in between. From germline, CDR1 is PRHDT and CDR2 FYEKMQ (reference sequence). CDR3 amino acids: CASSEIGSLDTDTQYF. CDR3 nucleotides: TGTGCCAGCAGCGAGATAGGTTCTTTAGACACAGATACGCAGTATTTT.

This clonotype was observed many times. CDR3 coding DNA: TGTGCCAGCAGCTTATCCGGCAGGGCTAACTATGGCTACACCTTC. Encoded protein: CASSLSGRANYGYTF. The V and J genes are TRBV11-2 and TRBJ1-2; D possibly corresponds to TRBD1 (5 bases). The CDR3 is 15 amino acids. Germline CDR1 and CDR2: SGHAT and FQNNGV. V lost 2 bases and J 0 bases, leaving 10 bases between the germline ends.

In its sample, this clonotype was seen many times. This rearrangement joins TRBV14 to TRBJ1-1; tentatively, D is TRBD1 (5 bases). Trimming left V 0 bases short and J 0 bases short, with 11 bases between. This CDR3 contains 16 residues. Germline CDR1 reads SGHDN; CDR2 reads FVKESK. The CDR3 DNA follows: TGTGCCAGCAGCCAAGATCAGCTGGGACTGAACACTGAAGCTTTCTTT. Translation gives CASSQDQLGLNTEAFF.

In this sample, this clonotype turned up many times. The chain uses TRBV10-3 and TRBJ1-3; D may be TRBD1 (6 bases). The CDR3 contains 14 residues. CDR1 is ENHRY and CDR2 is SYGVKD in the germline V gene. Trimming took off 6 bases at V and 0 bases at J, with 9 bases between the two ends. CDR3 loop: CAIRKQGSGNTIYF. DNA of the CDR3: TGTGCCATCAGGAAACAGGGCTCTGGAAACACCATATATTTT.

This clonotype was seen repeatedly, ten times or more. The V and J genes are TRBV7-2 and TRBJ2-1; D gene ambiguous. The ends were cut back, 2 bases at V and 9 bases at J, with 5 bases in the middle. Germline CDR1 SGHTA, CDR2 FQGNSA. There are 11 residues in the CDR3. The CDR3 is CASSLLGEQFF. DNA of the CDR3: TGTGCCAGCAGCTTATTAGGTGAGCAGTTCTTC.

This clonotype was detected ten times or more. The CDR3 coding sequence is TGTGCCAGCAGTTACTACGCGTACTCTGGAAACACCATATATTTT. Encoded protein: CASSYYAYSGNTIYF. This chain joins TRBV6-2 or TRBV6-3 and TRBJ1-3, with unresolved D. This CDR3 is built from 15 residues. V shed 1 base and J shed 0 bases, with 7 bases lying between them. Germline assignment: CDR1 MNHEY and CDR2 SVGEGT.

As DNA, the CDR3 is TGTGCCAGCAGCTTCATCCCGGGACAGGCGATCTACGAGCAGTACTTC. Translated, it gives CASSFIPGQAIYEQYF. The gene calls are TRBV11-1 and TRBJ2-7, with 8 bases identical to TRBD1. The germline gives CDR1 SGHAT, CDR2 FQDESV (reference sequence). The CDR3 is 16 amino acids. J lost 3 bases, V lost 3 bases, and 10 bases had no gene match.

This clonotype was found many times. The CDR3 here is CASSDQGNYNEQFF. The CDR3 coding sequence is TGTGCCAGCAGTGATCAGGGGAATTACAATGAGCAGTTCTTC. The rearrangement links TRBV25-1 to TRBJ2-1; D perhaps matches TRBD1 (6 bases). CDR3 length: 14 amino acids. Per germline, CDR1 MGHDK and CDR2 SYGVNS. V gave up 3 bases and J gave up 4 bases, with 10 bases separating them.